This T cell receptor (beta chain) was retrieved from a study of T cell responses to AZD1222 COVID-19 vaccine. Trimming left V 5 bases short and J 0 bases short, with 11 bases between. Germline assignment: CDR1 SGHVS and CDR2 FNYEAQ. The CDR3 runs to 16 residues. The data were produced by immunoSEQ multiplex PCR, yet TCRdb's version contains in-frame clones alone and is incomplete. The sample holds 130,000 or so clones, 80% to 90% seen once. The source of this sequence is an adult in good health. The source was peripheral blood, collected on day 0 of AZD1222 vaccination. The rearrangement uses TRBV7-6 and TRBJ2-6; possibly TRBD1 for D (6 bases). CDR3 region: CASSPTGSSGANVLTF. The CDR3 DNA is TGTGCCAGCAGCCCTACAGGGAGCTCTGGGGCCAACGTCCTGACTTTC.